In its sample, the clone carrying this T cell receptor beta chain was seen a few times. This entry belongs to a study of cytomegalovirus exposure and HLA in healthy donors. Between the trimmed V and J ends, which lost 4 bases and 3 bases, there was a span of 7 bases. The CDR3 spans 13 residues. CDR1 and CDR2 from the germline V gene are SEHNR and FQNEAQ (reference sequence). Vbeta (60) and Jbeta (13) primers were used in the PCR. The assay was immunoSEQ multiplex PCR, and TCRdb's table has in-frame clones only and misses some. The sample holds 210,000 or so clones; roughly 81% are singletons and the top ten take less than 2.5%.

This TCR derives from a woman aged 25 to 45 in good health and CMV-seropositive. What was sequenced was PBMCs. The chain has TRBV7-9 and TRBJ1-5; D unresolved. For the CDR3, the DNA is TGTGCCAGCAGCTCAGTCGCCAATCAGCCCCAGCATTTT. Translating gives CASSSVANQPQHF.